This entry features one TCR beta chain sequence. The sample originates from a study of shared clonotypes between healthy human individuals. At the level of the study: CD4 naive cells filled three plates per donor, CD4 memory three, CD8 naive two and CD8 memory one.

CD45RO-negative, CCR7-selected cells formed the naive CD8 fraction, which excluded terminally differentiated effector memory CD45RA+ cells. The donors, all of them Caucasian adults, lived in Nashville, Tennessee. Deep-level assay runs were performed. This table comes from immunoSEQ multiplex PCR, and its TCRdb copy is limited to in-frame clones, with some not included. The table records hundreds of thousands of clones, about 90% of them present only once. The length of the CDR3 is 18 residues. CDR1 is MDHEN, CDR2 SYDVKM, per germline. J gave up 3 bases and V 2 bases, and 14 bases lay outside the gene matches.

The TCR was taken from a man aged 25 to 45 in good health. The sample consisted of naive CD8+ T cells sorted from blood. The V gene is TRBV28, the J gene TRBJ1-1; 8 nucleotides agree with TRBD1. CDR3 in amino acids: CASSLIAWAGTGYTEAFF. CDR3 DNA sequence: TGTGCCAGCAGTTTAATCGCTTGGGCCGGGACAGGCTACACTGAAGCTTTCTTT.